This record concerns one TCR beta chain sequence. Trimming cost V 5 bases and J 5 bases; bases outside gene matches: 12. The germline V gene has CDR1 SEHNR and CDR2 FQNEAQ (reference sequence). The CDR3 loop spans 16 amino acids. The data stem from a study of shared clonotypes between healthy human individuals. In replicate PCRs of sorted subsets, roughly 210 ng DNA, approximately 30,000 T cell genomes, was used. Clones were sequenced by immunoSEQ multiplex PCR, and TCRdb holds only the in-frame ones, with some missing. The profile shows about 2.4 million clones, 80% to 95% of them singletons. Material: naive CD4+ T cells from PBMCs. Subset indicated: CD45RA+ positively selected. The TCR sequence derives from a man aged 18 to 29 in good health. Some clones in this sample may be carry-over from other donors' samples. V gene TRBV7-9 combines with J gene TRBJ2-1; TRBD2 matches 7 bases. The CDR3 is CASSLSLSGANNEQFF. The CDR3 DNA reads TGTGCCAGCAGCCTCTCACTGAGCGGGGCAAACAATGAGCAGTTCTTC.